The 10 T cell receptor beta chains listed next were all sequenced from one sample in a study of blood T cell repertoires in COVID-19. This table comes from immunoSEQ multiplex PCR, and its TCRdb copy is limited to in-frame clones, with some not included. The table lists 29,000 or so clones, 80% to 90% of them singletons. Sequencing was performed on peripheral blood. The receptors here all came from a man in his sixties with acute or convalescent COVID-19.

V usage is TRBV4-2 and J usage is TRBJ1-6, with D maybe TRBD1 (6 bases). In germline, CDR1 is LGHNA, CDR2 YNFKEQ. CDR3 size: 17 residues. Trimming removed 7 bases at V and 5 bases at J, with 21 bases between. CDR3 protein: CASNRFVGAGNNSPLHF. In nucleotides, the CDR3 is TGTGCCAGCAACCGCTTTGTGGGGGCTGGTAATAATTCACCCCTCCACTTT.

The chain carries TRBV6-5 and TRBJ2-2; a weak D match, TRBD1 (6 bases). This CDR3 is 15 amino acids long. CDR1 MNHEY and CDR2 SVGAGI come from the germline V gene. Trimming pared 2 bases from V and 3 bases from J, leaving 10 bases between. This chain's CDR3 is CASSYNKGDTGELFF. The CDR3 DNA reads TGTGCCAGCAGTTACAACAAGGGGGACACCGGGGAGCTGTTTTTT.

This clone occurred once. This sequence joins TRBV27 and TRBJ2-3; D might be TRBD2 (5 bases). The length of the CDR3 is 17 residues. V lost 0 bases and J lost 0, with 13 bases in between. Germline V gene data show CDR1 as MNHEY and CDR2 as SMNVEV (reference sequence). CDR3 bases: TGTGCCAGCAGTTTATCCTCCCCGTGGACTAGCACAGATACGCAGTATTTT. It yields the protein CASSLSSPWTSTDTQYF.

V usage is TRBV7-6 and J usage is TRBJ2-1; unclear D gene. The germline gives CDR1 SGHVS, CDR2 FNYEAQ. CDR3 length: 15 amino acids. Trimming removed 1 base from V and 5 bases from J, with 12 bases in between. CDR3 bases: TGTGCCAGCAGCTTAGTCGGCGGCACTAACAATGAGCAGTTCTTC. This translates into CASSLVGGTNNEQFF.

This chain's CDR3 is CASATGPSGANVLTF. The CDR3 DNA is TGTGCCAGCGCGACAGGGCCCTCTGGGGCCAACGTCCTGACTTTC. The gene calls are TRBV7-2 and TRBJ2-6; 7 bases match TRBD1. The V segment lost 8 bases and the J segment 0 bases; nucleotides outside the gene matches: 4. Germline V gene data show CDR1 as SGHTA and CDR2 as FQGNSA. The CDR3 runs 15 residues.

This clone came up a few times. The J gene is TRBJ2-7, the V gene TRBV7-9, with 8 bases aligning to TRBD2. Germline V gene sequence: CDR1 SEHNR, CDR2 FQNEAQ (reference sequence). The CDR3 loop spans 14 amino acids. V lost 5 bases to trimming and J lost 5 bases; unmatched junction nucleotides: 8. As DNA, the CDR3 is TGTGCCAGCAGCCACCAGCGGGAGTCCCACGAGCAGTACTTC. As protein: CASSHQRESHEQYF. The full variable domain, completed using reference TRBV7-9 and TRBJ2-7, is DTGVSQNPRHKITKRGQNVTFRCDPISEHNRLYWYRQTLGQGPEFLTYFQNEAQLEKSRLLSDRFSAERPKGSFSTLEIQRTEQGDSAMYLCASSHQRESHEQYFGPGTRLTVT.

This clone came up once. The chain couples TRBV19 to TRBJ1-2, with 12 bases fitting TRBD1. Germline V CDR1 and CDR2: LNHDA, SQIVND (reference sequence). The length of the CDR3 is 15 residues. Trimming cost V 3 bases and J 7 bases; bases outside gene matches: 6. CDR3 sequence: CASSMGTGGAGGYTF. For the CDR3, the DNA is TGTGCCAGTAGTATGGGGACAGGGGGCGCCGGTGGCTACACCTTC. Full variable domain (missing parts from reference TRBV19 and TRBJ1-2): DGGITQSPKYLFRKEGQNVTLSCEQNLNHDAMYWYRQDPGQGLRLIYYSQIVNDFQKGDIAEGYSVSREKKESFPLTVTSAQKNPTAFYLCASSMGTGGAGGYTFGSGTRLTVV.

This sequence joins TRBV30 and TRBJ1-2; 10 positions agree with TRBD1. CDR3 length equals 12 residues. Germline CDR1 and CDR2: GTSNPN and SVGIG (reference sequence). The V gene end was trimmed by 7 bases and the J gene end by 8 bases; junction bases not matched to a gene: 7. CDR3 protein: CAFRDRGSGYTF. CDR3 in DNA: TGTGCCTTCCGGGACAGGGGAAGCGGCTACACCTTC.

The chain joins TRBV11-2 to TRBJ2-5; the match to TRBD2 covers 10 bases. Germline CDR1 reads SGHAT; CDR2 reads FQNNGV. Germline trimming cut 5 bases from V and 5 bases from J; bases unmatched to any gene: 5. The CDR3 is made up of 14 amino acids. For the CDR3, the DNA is TGTGCCAGCAGCGTTAGCGGGAGGCGCGAGACCCAGTACTTC. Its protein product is CASSVSGRRETQYF. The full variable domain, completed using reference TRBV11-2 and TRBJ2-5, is EAGVAQSPRYKIIEKRQSVAFWCNPISGHATLYWYQQILGQGPKLLIQFQNNGVVDDSQLPKDRFSAERLKGVDSTLKIQPAKLEDSAVYLCASSVSGRRETQYFGPGTRLLVL.

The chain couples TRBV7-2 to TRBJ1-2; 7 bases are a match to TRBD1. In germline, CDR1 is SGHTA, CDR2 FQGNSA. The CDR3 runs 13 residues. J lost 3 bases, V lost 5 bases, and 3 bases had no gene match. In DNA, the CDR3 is TGTGCCAGCAGCCAAGACAGGGACTATGGCTACACCTTC. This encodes CASSQDRDYGYTF.